The entry below gives a single T cell receptor beta chain sequence along with its context. Original processing notes: Reference gene primers were amplified, and this amplification served to estimate nucleated cell counts. Assay used: immunoSEQ multiplex PCR; TCRdb lists only in-frame clones, some missing. Clonal size and the V and J genes are those of that table, whereas D and trimming came from the DNA. This sample has a few hundred thousand clones; roughly 80% occur once, and the top ten carry less than 2.5%. This record comes from a study of blood T cell repertoires in COVID-19. At the level of the study: Some COVID-19 samples were acute and others convalescent; all came from the United States, Italy and Spain. T cells, B-cell-depleted T cells, or PBMCs supplied cDNA or gDNA.

The sequencing input was peripheral blood. This receptor was identified in a woman aged 55-70 years with acute or convalescent COVID-19.

The CDR3 bases are TGTGCCAGCAGTGAACGGCAGGTCCTCGAGCAGTACTTC. Its protein product is CASSERQVLEQYF. This chain joins TRBV6-1 and TRBJ2-7; D remains unclear. The CDR3 length is 13 residues. Looked up from germline, CDR1 is MNHNS and CDR2 is SASEGT. The V end was cut by 2 bases, the J end by 6 bases, with 11 bases between.